One sample yielded the 13 T cell receptor beta chains listed below, sequenced in a study of a mutant IDH1 vaccine in newly diagnosed glioma. These receptors' antigens are unknown. Time point reported: week 35, safety follow-up. Each dose delivered 300 ug of mutant IDH1 20-mer peptide subcutaneously with imiquimod. Libraries were prepared by immunoSEQ multiplex PCR; TCRdb keeps only in-frame clonotypes and omits some of them. This table has 68,000 or so clones, roughly 80% appearing once. The input for sequencing was PBMCs, taken from a glioma patient whose treatment included an IDH1 peptide vaccine. These receptors were obtained from a man younger than 30 with glioma.

This clone appeared once. This CDR3 reads CASSSTGGWYGYTF. The CDR3 DNA is TGTGCCAGTAGTTCGACAGGGGGATGGTATGGCTACACCTTC. The genes are TRBV19 and TRBJ1-2, with TRBD1 matching 9 bases. CDR3 length: 14 residues. V was clipped by 5 bases and J by 5 bases; unmatched bases: 6. The germline CDR1 and CDR2 sequences are LNHDA and SQIVND (reference sequence).

The rearrangement joins TRBV19 to TRBJ2-1; D gene unclear. CDR1 LNHDA and CDR2 SQIVND come from the germline V gene (reference sequence). The V end was cut by 0 bases, the J end by 6 bases, with 12 bases between. The CDR3 is 15 residues long. In DNA, the CDR3 is TGTGCCAGTAGTATAGATCTACGTGTGGGCAATGAGCAGTTCTTC. It is translated as CASSIDLRVGNEQFF. Full variable domain (missing parts from reference TRBV19 and TRBJ2-1): DGGITQSPKYLFRKEGQNVTLSCEQNLNHDAMYWYRQDPGQGLRLIYYSQIVNDFQKGDIAEGYSVSREKKESFPLTVTSAQKNPTAFYLCASSIDLRVGNEQFFGPGTRLTVL.

J is TRBJ1-1 and V is TRBV9; D is perhaps TRBD1 (6 bases). This CDR3 has 14 amino acids. Trimming pared 8 bases from V and 7 bases from J, leaving 21 bases between. Germline CDR1 is SGDLS and CDR2 is YYNGEE. CDR3 sequence (DNA): TGTGCCAGTTCGTGGGGACAAACAATCGGTGAAGCTTTCTTT. It is translated as CASSWGQTIGEAFF.

The chain uses TRBV6-6 and TRBJ2-7; 8 bases agree with TRBD2. This CDR3 contains 16 residues. J was trimmed by 3 bases and V by 6 bases; bases with no gene match: 13. The germline CDR1 and CDR2 sequences are MNHNY and SVGAGI (reference sequence). The CDR3 sequence: CASRKIGGRGDYEQYF. For the CDR3, the DNA is TGTGCCAGCAGAAAAATCGGGGGGCGGGGGGACTACGAGCAGTACTTC.

The chain links TRBV27 to TRBJ1-6; 7 bases line up with TRBD1. J was trimmed by 8 bases and V by 2 bases; bases with no gene match: 6. CDR3 length equals 15 residues. The V gene's germline CDR1 is MNHEY and CDR2 SMNVEV (reference sequence). CDR3 coding DNA: TGTGCCAGCAGTTTAGGGGCCAGGGGGTATTCACCCCTCCACTTT. This sequence encodes CASSLGARGYSPLHF.

This clone is medium-sized by share. The chain carries TRBV9 and TRBJ2-2; D may be TRBD1 (6 bases). This CDR3 region has 15 residues. The V end was cut by 4 bases, the J end by 3 bases, with 13 bases between. Germline V gene sequence: CDR1 SGDLS, CDR2 YYNGEE. This CDR3 is CASSLQGLDTGELFF. In DNA form, the CDR3 reads TGTGCCAGCAGCTTACAGGGATTGGACACCGGGGAGCTGTTTTTT.

The chain combines TRBV18 with TRBJ2-7; either TRBD1 or TRBD2 may fit D (5 bases each). The germline CDR1 and CDR2 sequences are KGHSH and LQKENI. CDR3 length: 13 residues. Trimming removed 4 bases at V and 2 bases at J, with 9 bases between. CDR3 sequence (DNA): TGTGCCAGCTCACGGGACGGAGCCTACGAGCAGTACTTC. This sequence encodes CASSRDGAYEQYF.

The V gene is TRBV19, the J gene TRBJ2-1; D is ambiguous. The germline gives CDR1 LNHDA, CDR2 SQIVND (reference sequence). The CDR3 is 16 residues long. Between the trimmed V and J ends, which lost 5 bases and 4 bases, there was a span of 18 bases. The CDR3 here is CASSLARVQPYNEQFF. The CDR3 bases are TGTGCCAGTAGTTTAGCCCGGGTTCAACCTTACAATGAGCAGTTCTTC.

To note about this clone: Other DNA sequences within the sample encode an identical CDR3. V usage is TRBV5-1 and J usage is TRBJ1-2; TRBD1 aligns across 10 bases. Germline V gene data show CDR1 as SGHRS and CDR2 as YFSETQ. The CDR3 length is 15 residues. The J segment lost 8 bases and the V segment lost 2 bases, leaving 9 bases of the junction unmatched. CDR3 bases: TGCGCCAGCAGCTTCGTAGGGACAGGGGTAGGCGGCTACACCTTC. As protein: CASSFVGTGVGGYTF.

This clone appeared a single time. The V and J genes are TRBV6-6 and TRBJ2-1, with 9 positions matching TRBD2. This CDR3 has 14 amino acids. Per the germline V gene, CDR1 is MNHNY and CDR2 is SVGAGI (reference sequence). J lost 5 bases, V lost 5 bases, and 4 bases had no gene match. The CDR3 loop reads CASSGTSKDNEQFF. CDR3 DNA sequence: TGTGCCAGCAGTGGGACTAGCAAGGACAATGAGCAGTTCTTC.

The chain couples TRBV19 to TRBJ1-2; the D is unclear. V gave up 4 bases and J gave up 14 bases, with 20 bases separating them. There are 13 residues in the CDR3. The germline CDR1 and CDR2 sequences are LNHDA and SQIVND (reference sequence). The CDR3 loop is CASSTSGRPMKTF. CDR3 sequence (DNA): TGTGCCAGTAGTACTTCCGGCCGGCCAATGAAAACCTTC.

This clone was detected once. The CDR3 here is CASSSGLVYGSYEQYF. The CDR3 coding sequence is TGCGCCAGCAGCTCGGGACTAGTATACGGTTCCTACGAGCAGTACTTC. This chain connects TRBV5-1 to TRBJ2-7; 8 bases are shared with TRBD2. CDR1 is SGHRS, CDR2 YFSETQ, per germline. The CDR3 has 16 amino acids. The trim removed 3 bases at V and 1 base at J, leaving 9 bases unmatched.

The CDR3 region is CASSFPGQPYEQYF. CDR3 bases: TGTGCCAGCAGCTTTCCTGGACAGCCCTACGAGCAGTACTTC. J is TRBJ2-7 and V is TRBV13, with D perhaps matching TRBD1 (6 bases). CDR1 and CDR2 from the germline V gene are PRHDT and FYEKMQ (reference sequence). CDR3 size: 14 residues. With 3 bases removed from V and 2 bases from J, the gap between germline ends came to 11 bases.